A selection of T cell receptor beta chains follows, all from one sample in a study of shared clonotypes between healthy human individuals. Sequencing used immunoSEQ multiplex PCR; TCRdb keeps in-frame clones, though not all of them. This sample has about 1.1 million clones; about 84% occur once, and the top ten carry 0.52%. Sequencing was carried out using memory CD4+ T cells from PBMCs. Receptors were obtained from a man aged 18 to 30 in good health. Some clones in this sample may be carry-over from other donors' samples. Each CDR3 is given with its conserved first and last residue. The D gene is left open where the match is weak. Only some rows state a clone size, as once, few, many or a class for expanded clones.

clone_size j_call v_call d_call cdr3_nt cdr3_aa
. TRBJ2-2 TRBV18 . TGTGCCAGCTCACCACCGGGCAGTTCAGGGGAGCTGTTTTTT CASSPPGSSGELFF
. TRBJ2-2 TRBV2 TRBD2 TGTGCCAGCAGGGGGGCTAGCGGGATGAACACCGGGGAGCTGTTTTTT CASRGASGMNTGELFF
few TRBJ2-5 TRBV4-2 TRBD2 TGTGCCAGCAGCCCTCTGATCCCCCTAGCGGACCAAGAGACCCAGTACTTC CASSPLIPLADQETQYF
. TRBJ2-7 TRBV5-5 TRBD1 TGTGCCAGCAGCCCGGGGGACAGGGGCAGCTACGAGCAGTACTTC CASSPGDRGSYEQYF
few TRBJ1-5 TRBV2 . TGTGCCAGCAGTGTAACTCAGTTCGGTCAGCCCCAGCATTTT CASSVTQFGQPQHF
. TRBJ2-5 TRBV11-2 TRBD2 TGTGCCAGCAGCCTAGCCGGACTAGCGGGAGGGAGGCGCCAGTACTTC CASSLAGLAGGRRQYF
few TRBJ1-1 TRBV5-1 . TGCGCCAGCAGCTTCAACAGGCAGGGCACTGAAGCTTTCTTT CASSFNRQGTEAFF
. TRBJ2-1 TRBV14 TRBD2 TGTGCCAGCAGCCAAGATAGGTCTAGCGGGATACCCTACAATGAGCAGTTCTTC CASSQDRSSGIPYNEQFF
. TRBJ2-3 TRBV4-3 TRBD1 TGCGCCAGCAGCCAAGTGGTTTCAGGGGGCTCAGATACGCAGTATTTT CASSQVVSGGSDTQYF
. TRBJ1-3 TRBV28 . TGTGCCAGCAGCCCATCCCAGAACTCTGGAAACACCATATATTTT CASSPSQNSGNTIYF
. TRBJ2-5 TRBV30 . TGTGCCTGGAGGGGGGCAGGCGAGACCCAGTACTTC CAWRGAGETQYF
. TRBJ2-7 TRBV28 TRBD2 TGTGCCAGCCGACGAGCCTCGGCGGGAGCAACCTACGAGCAGTACTTC CASRRASAGATYEQYF
. TRBJ1-2 TRBV28 . TGTGCCAGCAGAATCACCGGGACACCCTATGGCTACACCTTC CASRITGTPYGYTF
. TRBJ1-2 TRBV4-3 TRBD1 TGCGCCAGCAGCCTCAGGACAGGGGGCTATGGCTACACCTTC CASSLRTGGYGYTF
. TRBJ1-5 TRBV6-6 TRBD1 TGTGCCAGCAGGGATACGGGACAGTACAATCAGCCCCAGCATTTT CASRDTGQYNQPQHF
. TRBJ1-3 TRBV6-1 . TGTGCCAGCAGTGCACAAGCAACCTCTGGAAACACCATATATTTT CASSAQATSGNTIYF
few TRBJ1-3 TRBV30 . TGTGCCTGGAGTGTACGGGGGGCTGGAAACACCATATATTTT CAWSVRGAGNTIYF
few TRBJ1-5 TRBV5-4 . TGTGCCAGCAGCTCCTCCCCGGACAGTTCCAATCAGCCCCAGCATTTT CASSSSPDSSNQPQHF
. TRBJ2-7 TRBV5-1 TRBD2 TGCGCCAGCAGCTTGGCCCCTAGCGGGACCTCCTACGAGCAGTACTTC CASSLAPSGTSYEQYF
. TRBJ2-7 TRBV7-8 . TGTGCCAGCAGCTTAAGCGGCCCCGGTTACGAGCAGTACTTC CASSLSGPGYEQYF
. TRBJ1-2 TRBV7-2 . TGTGCCAGCAGCTTACAGGGACCTAGCTATGGCTACACCTTC CASSLQGPSYGYTF
. TRBJ1-2 TRBV5-1 . TGCGCCAGCAGCTTCTCACCACCGGGGGCCTATGGCTACACCTTC CASSFSPPGAYGYTF
. TRBJ2-7 TRBV28 TRBD1 TGTGCCAGCAGTTCCGGGACAGGGGTCTACGAGCAGTACTTC CASSSGTGVYEQYF
. TRBJ2-6 TRBV10-3 TRBD1 TGTGCCATCAGTGACAGGGGGCCATCTGGGGCCAACGTCCTGACTTTC CAISDRGPSGANVLTF
. TRBJ2-5 TRBV20-1 TRBD2 TGCAGTGCCATAAGCGGGAGGGGCCAGTACTTC CSAISGRGQYF
. TRBJ1-4 TRBV28 . TGTGCCAGCGCTATCACTCCAAAGCGACGGCGTAATGAAAAACTGTTTTTT CASAITPKRRRNEKLFF
. TRBJ2-3 TRBV18 TRBD2 TGTGCCAGCTCACTGGGACTAGCGGGAGCGGATACGCAGTATTTT CASSLGLAGADTQYF
. TRBJ2-1 TRBV5-6 . TGTGCCAGCAGCCCCCCTGAGTTCTTC CASSPPEFF
once TRBJ2-7 TRBV28 TRBD2 TGTGCCAGCAGCTATAGCGGGATCTCCTACGAGCAGTACTTC CASSYSGISYEQYF
. TRBJ2-1 TRBV5-4 TRBD2 TGTGCCAGCAGCCCCCTAGCGGGTAGGGCCCAGAATGAGCAGTTCTTC CASSPLAGRAQNEQFF
. TRBJ2-7 TRBV6-1 . TGTGCCAGCAGTGACGTAGCCACAGGCAGCTCCTACGAGCAGTACTTC CASSDVATGSSYEQYF
. TRBJ2-7 TRBV7-9 TRBD1 TGTGCCAGCAGCCGACGACAGGGGGAGATCTCCTACGAGCAGTACTTC CASSRRQGEISYEQYF
. TRBJ2-2 TRBV27 TRBD2 TGTGCCAGCAGTCCGAACCCGACTAGCTGGGACACCGGGGAGCTGTTTTTT CASSPNPTSWDTGELFF
. TRBJ1-4 TRBV28 TRBD1 TGTGCCAGCAGTACTCGGACAGGGCTAAATGAAAAACTGTTTTTT CASSTRTGLNEKLFF
. TRBJ1-3 TRBV19 . TGTGCCGTGAGAGAGGGGAATCTCGGAAACACCATATATTTT CAVREGNLGNTIYF
few TRBJ2-4 TRBV29-1 TRBD2 TGCAGCGCCCGGGAGGGCGGGAACATTCAGTACTTC CSAREGGNIQYF
. TRBJ2-1 TRBV7-2 . TGTGCCAGCAGCACAGGGAGCCTCTCCTACAATGAGCAGTTCTTC CASSTGSLSYNEQFF
. TRBJ2-6 TRBV7-6 . TGTGCCAGCAGCTTACAGGGATCAGTCTCTGGGGCCAACGTCCTGACTTTC CASSLQGSVSGANVLTF
. TRBJ1-1 TRBV6-1 . TGTGCCAGCAGTCTTACCCCCTTGAACACTGAAGCTTTCTTT CASSLTPLNTEAFF
many TRBJ2-7 TRBV5-6 . TGTGCCAGCAGCCCAGGACAGACCCTCTCCTACGAGCAGTACTTC CASSPGQTLSYEQYF
. TRBJ1-3 TRBV6-5 TRBD1 TGTGCCAGCAGGACAGGGGCCTCTGGAAACACCATATATTTT CASRTGASGNTIYF
. TRBJ2-2 TRBV18 TRBD1 TGTGCCAGCTCACCGCGCACAGGGGAAACCGGGGAGCTGTTTTTT CASSPRTGETGELFF
many TRBJ1-4 TRBV7-7 . TGTGCCAGCTTGCGGGACGGCGGGGGAAAACTGTTTTTT CASLRDGGGKLFF
. TRBJ2-7 TRBV27 TRBD2 TGTGCCAGCAGCAGACTAGCGGGAGTGTCCTACGAGCAGTACTTC CASSRLAGVSYEQYF
few TRBJ2-5 TRBV11-2 TRBD2 TGTGCCAGCAGCTTAGGACTAGCGGCTGAAGAGACCCAGTACTTC CASSLGLAAEETQYF
. TRBJ1-2 TRBV11-2 . TGTGCCAGCAGCTCCACGGGCAGGGTAATTTCTGGCTACACCTTC CASSSTGRVISGYTF
. TRBJ2-2 TRBV10-3 TRBD1 TGTGCCATCAGGCAGGGGGCGGACACCGGGGAGCTGTTTTTT CAIRQGADTGELFF
. TRBJ1-5 TRBV7-2 . TGTGCCAGCAGCTTAGGATCTTTTACTCAGCCCCAGCATTTT CASSLGSFTQPQHF
. TRBJ1-4 TRBV4-2 TRBD1 TGTGCCAGCAGCCCCCCGGGGACAGGGCCACCAACTAATGAAAAACTGTTTTTT CASSPPGTGPPTNEKLFF
. TRBJ1-1 TRBV19 . TGTGCCAGTAGTATAGATCTATGGGGGACTGAAGCTTTCTTT CASSIDLWGTEAFF
. TRBJ1-1 TRBV7-9 TRBD1 TGTGCCAGCAGTTCTCCCCCCGGGACAGGGGCGGCGAACACTGAAGCTTTCTTT CASSSPPGTGAANTEAFF
. TRBJ2-3 TRBV5-1 . TGCGCCAGCAGCCCCCGAGTACCCGGGGCAGATACGCAGTATTTT CASSPRVPGADTQYF